The present TCR beta chain was sequenced within a study of blood T cells in healthy people across ages. There are a few counts of this clonotype. The junction departs from the called germline gene at one end, perhaps through a read error. Germline assignment: CDR1 ENHRY and CDR2 SYGVKD. There are 16 residues in the CDR3. Each donor supplied approximately 10 milliliters of peripheral blood. The total RNA that was extracted per sample amounted to at least 6 micrograms. Together with a sample-barcoded 5' primer, a J-beta primer mix was included in a second PCR lasting about 7 to 11 cycles. Carrying 12 random nucleotides, a template-switch adaptor labeled each individual cDNA molecule. TCRdb itself ran the 5' RACE reads through MiXCR, one entry per CDR3 protein. This table holds about 1.7 million distinct CDR3 sequences, under 30% found once.

Material: blood. This TCR came from a woman in her 30s in good health. This chain links TRBV10-3 with TRBJ1-4; TRBD1 is a possible D gene (6 bases). CDR3 amino acids: CAISDPADSYNEKLFF. DNA of the CDR3: TGTGCCATCAGTGATCCGGCGGACAGCTATAATGAAAAATTGTTTTTT.